This is a list of T cell receptor beta chains from one sample in a study of OX40 agonist ivuxolimab in advanced cancers. Here immunoSEQ multiplex PCR was the method, and the copy in TCRdb shows in-frame clones only, minus some. The sample has tens of thousands of clones; roughly 92% are singletons. The sample consisted of CD4+ or CD8+ T cells sorted from blood, taken in a trial of the OX40 agonist ivuxolimab. These TCRs come from an adult with an advanced solid tumor such as melanoma, head and neck, liver or kidney cancer. Both conserved end residues are part of each CDR3. Fields, in order: CDR3 length, clone size, D gene, J gene, V gene, CDR3 DNA, CDR3 protein. A D gene is named only where the DNA matches it firmly. Clone size is not always given. Where it is, it says once, few, many or a class for expanded clones.

>15|-|-|TRBJ2-2|TRBV27
TGTGCCAGCAGTTTACGGGGGCTGAACACCGGGGAGCTGTTTTTT
CASSLRGLNTGELFF
>15|-|-|TRBJ2-2|TRBV27
TGTGCCAGCAGTTTCTCGGGACAGAACACCGGGGAGCTGTTTTTT
CASSFSGQNTGELFF
>14|-|-|TRBJ2-7|TRBV5-4
TGTGCCAGCAGCTTGTGGACACCACCCCACGAGCAGTACTTC
CASSLWTPPHEQYF
>14|-|TRBD2|TRBJ2-3|TRBV6-5
TGTGCCAGCAGGGAATCTAGCGGGACGGATACGCAGTATTTT
CASRESSGTDTQYF
>15|few|TRBD2|TRBJ2-3|TRBV18
TGTGCCAGCTCACGTTCGGGAGGGCCCGCAGATACGCAGTATTTT
CASSRSGGPADTQYF
>18|-|TRBD2|TRBJ2-5|TRBV12-5
TGTGCTAGTGGTCCCAACCCCGGGCTAGCGGGAGGCAAAGAGACCCAGTACTTC
CASGPNPGLAGGKETQYF
>12|-|TRBD1|TRBJ2-4|TRBV5-6
TGTGCCAGCAGAAAACAGGGGAACATTCAGTACTTC
CASRKQGNIQYF
>16|-|TRBD1|TRBJ1-1|TRBV6-5
TGTGCCAGCAGTTACTGGGGGACAGGCTTGAACACTGAAGCTTTCTTT
CASSYWGTGLNTEAFF
>16|once|TRBD2|TRBJ2-2|TRBV19
TGTGCCAGTAGTATTGGCGGGAGGGCCGGGTCCGGGGAGCTGTTTTTT
CASSIGGRAGSGELFF
>14|-|-|TRBJ1-2|TRBV18
TGTGCCAGCTCACCCAAGACGGGGGGCTATGGCTACACCTTC
CASSPKTGGYGYTF
>16|-|-|TRBJ2-3|TRBV14
TGTGCCAGCAGCCAAGATCGGGGAGGCGGCACAGATACGCAGTATTTT
CASSQDRGGGTDTQYF
>15|-|TRBD2|TRBJ2-3|TRBV2
TGTGCCAGCACGGTGTCTAGCGGAAGCACAGATACGCAGTATTTT
CASTVSSGSTDTQYF
>13|-|TRBD1|TRBJ2-5|TRBV5-1
TGCGCCAGCAGCCGGACAGGTCAAGAGACCCAGTACTTC
CASSRTGQETQYF
>13|-|-|TRBJ2-7|TRBV7-9
TGTGCCAGCAGCTTAAGGGAACTCTACGAGCAGTACTTC
CASSLRELYEQYF
>18|-|-|TRBJ2-7|TRBV5-1
TGCGCCAGCAGCTCCACCCGGGGGCTCTCACAGGGCTACTACGAGCAGTACTTC
CASSSTRGLSQGYYEQYF
>14|-|TRBD1|TRBJ2-3|TRBV5-4
TGTGCCAGCAGCCTACGACAGGGTGCAGATACGCAGTATTTT
CASSLRQGADTQYF
>15|-|TRBD2|TRBJ2-1|TRBV7-2
TGTGCCAGCAGCTTTGCGGGAGGGGGTTACAATGAGCAGTTCTTC
CASSFAGGGYNEQFF
>14|-|-|TRBJ1-2|TRBV10-3
TGTGCCATCAGTGACAGCGAAAACAGCTATGGCTACACCTTC
CAISDSENSYGYTF
>14|-|-|TRBJ1-2|TRBV18
TGTGCCAGCTCACTACGCGACAGCCCCTATGGCTACACCTTC
CASSLRDSPYGYTF
>14|-|-|TRBJ2-3|TRBV28
TGTGCCAGCGCCCCTGGTAGGCTCACAGATACGCAGTATTTT
CASAPGRLTDTQYF
>16|-|TRBD1|TRBJ1-3|TRBV5-1
TGCGCCAGCAGCCCCCTCTCCCGGGACAGTGGAAACACCATATATTTT
CASSPLSRDSGNTIYF
>14|-|-|TRBJ2-7|TRBV6-5
TGTGCCAGCAGAGAAAGCGGATTCTCCTACGAGCAGTACTTC
CASRESGFSYEQYF
>16|-|-|TRBJ2-2|TRBV19
TGTGCCAGTACCGAGGTCGGGACGCTGGAATCCGGGGAGCTGTTTTTT
CASTEVGTLESGELFF
>12|once|-|TRBJ2-7|TRBV30
TGTGCCTGGAGCCCGCAGACCAACGAGCAGTACTTC
CAWSPQTNEQYF
>16|-|-|TRBJ1-2|TRBV19
TGTGCCAGTAGTATAGTGGCGGCAGGGCTTAACTATGGCTACACCTTC
CASSIVAAGLNYGYTF
>14|-|TRBD1|TRBJ2-2|TRBV10-1
TGCGCCAGCAGTGGGGACAGGGTCGCCGGGGAGCTGTTTTTT
CASSGDRVAGELFF
>11|-|TRBD1|TRBJ1-1|TRBV27
TGTGCCAGCAGGGGGACAGGGGATGCTTTCTTT
CASRGTGDAFF
>16|-|TRBD2|TRBJ2-3|TRBV6-6
TGTGCCAGCAGTTATCGCGGGCTAGCGGGCTCAGATACGCAGTATTTT
CASSYRGLAGSDTQYF
>13|-|-|TRBJ1-5|TRBV29-1
TGCAGCGTTGCTCCGGGGACAAATCAGCCCCAGCATTTT
CSVAPGTNQPQHF
>15|-|-|TRBJ1-4|TRBV5-4
TGTGCCAGCAGTCCAATGGGACCCGGTGGTGAAAAACTGTTTTTT
CASSPMGPGGEKLFF
>15|-|TRBD1|TRBJ1-1|TRBV6-5
TGTGCCAGCAGCCGCGGACAGGGGCTGAACACTGAAGCTTTCTTT
CASSRGQGLNTEAFF
>17|-|TRBD1|TRBJ1-6|TRBV30
TGTGCCTGGAGCCGTACCGGGACAGGGGCCTATAATTCACCCCTCCACTTT
CAWSRTGTGAYNSPLHF
>17|-|-|TRBJ1-3|TRBV4-2
TGTGCCAGCAGCCAAGATGGGCAGTGGGGCTCTGGAAACACCATATATTTT
CASSQDGQWGSGNTIYF
>13|-|TRBD1|TRBJ2-2|TRBV10-3
TGTGCCATGGGGACAGGGGGCACCGGGGAGCTGTTTTTT
CAMGTGGTGELFF
>12|-|-|TRBJ2-7|TRBV5-4
TGTGCCAGCAGCTACCAGGCCCGGGAGCAGTACTTC
CASSYQAREQYF
>15|-|TRBD2|TRBJ2-2|TRBV19
TGTGCCAGTAGGCCGGGACTAGCCGCTACCGGGGAGCTGTTTTTT
CASRPGLAATGELFF
>15|-|TRBD1|TRBJ1-5|TRBV27
TGTGCCAGCAGCCCGGGACAGGGGAGCAATCAGCCCCAGCATTTT
CASSPGQGSNQPQHF
>13|-|TRBD1|TRBJ1-6|TRBV19
TGTGCCAGTACCCAGGGGGGTCATTCACCCCTCCACTTT
CASTQGGHSPLHF
>14|-|TRBD2|TRBJ2-5|TRBV15
TGTGCCACCAGCAGGGCTAGCGGTCAAGAGACCCAGTACTTC
CATSRASGQETQYF
>13|-|TRBD1|TRBJ2-5|TRBV2
TGTGCCAGCAACCGGGACAGACAAGAGACCCAGTACTTC
CASNRDRQETQYF
>13|-|-|TRBJ1-1|TRBV6-1
TGTGCCACGGGGGCAGCAATGAACACTGAAGCTTTCTTT
CATGAAMNTEAFF
>15|-|-|TRBJ1-5|TRBV6-5
TGTGCCAGCAGTTACACCGCTGTAGGCAATCAGCCCCAGCATTTT
CASSYTAVGNQPQHF
>18|-|TRBD1|TRBJ1-4|TRBV23-1
TGCGCCAGCAGTCATCTTGGACAGGGCAGCCCTCTTGGTGAAAAACTGTTTTTT
CASSHLGQGSPLGEKLFF
>17|-|TRBD2|TRBJ2-5|TRBV5-1
TGCGCCAGCAGCCTAACCGGGGGGACGACCGGACAAGAGACCCAGTACTTC
CASSLTGGTTGQETQYF
>15|-|TRBD1|TRBJ1-6|TRBV27
TGTGCCAGCAGTTTATATAGAGGGGGCAATTCACCCCTCCACTTT
CASSLYRGGNSPLHF
>14|-|TRBD1|TRBJ2-7|TRBV11-2
TGTGCCAGCAGCGCCGGGACAGGGCCGTACGAGCAGTACTTC
CASSAGTGPYEQYF
>18|-|TRBD2|TRBJ2-3|TRBV7-9
TGTGCCAGCAGCTTCCTCCTAGCGGGAGTAACTTTAACAGATACGCAGTATTTT
CASSFLLAGVTLTDTQYF
>15|-|-|TRBJ1-2|TRBV2
TGTGCCAGCACGTCTCCACAGGGCGTTGCGAGGGGTTACACCTTC
CASTSPQGVARGYTF
>15|-|-|TRBJ2-2|TRBV5-4
TGTGCCAGCAGCCCAGGGGACCTCGACGTTACCCCGCTGTTTTTT
CASSPGDLDVTPLFF
>14|-|TRBD1|TRBJ2-2|TRBV30
TGTGCCTGGAGTCAGGGGGTTACCACCGGGGAGCTGTTTTTT
CAWSQGVTTGELFF
>13|-|-|TRBJ1-4|TRBV5-4
TGTGCCAGCAGCTTGGACCCGGGGGGTCTGCTGTTTTTT
CASSLDPGGLLFF
>15|once|-|TRBJ1-5|TRBV27
TGTGCCAGCAGTCCTCGAGGATCGGGCAATCAGCCCCAGCATTTT
CASSPRGSGNQPQHF
>15|-|TRBD1|TRBJ1-1|TRBV7-9
TGTGCCAGCAGCTTTCCGGGACAGGGCAGGACTGAAGCTTTCTTT
CASSFPGQGRTEAFF
>14|-|TRBD1|TRBJ1-1|TRBV6-1
TGTGCCAGCAGTAGGGGGACAGCTAACACTGAAGCTTTCTTT
CASSRGTANTEAFF
>15|-|-|TRBJ1-1|TRBV18
TGTGCCACTAAAAAAGGGGCAGGGGATGGCACTGAAGCTTTCTTT
CATKKGAGDGTEAFF